The 20 T cell receptor beta chains given below trace back to one sample, sequenced in a study of T cell repertoires in cytomegalovirus infection. MiXCR was run by TCRdb on the reads, yielding one entry per CDR3 protein. The sample yields around 900,000 distinct CDR3 sequences, roughly 30% seen once. Their recognized antigens are unknown. The specimen comprised cultured CD8+ T cells from PBMCs, sampled from culture after CMV antigen stimulation. The origin of the receptors is a human donor in good health (CMV status not recorded). Some clones in this sample may be carry-over from other donors' samples.

The chain combines TRBV12-3 or TRBV12-4 with TRBJ2-5; a possible D gene is TRBD2 (6 bases). The CDR3 is 14 residues long. V gave up 1 base and J gave up 5 bases, with 11 bases separating them. CDR3 region: CASSLGLAPETQYF. The CDR3, as DNA: TGTGCCAGCAGTTTAGGGCTAGCGCCCGAGACCCAGTACTTC.

This rearrangement joins TRBV7-9 to TRBJ2-7, with 9 bases aligning to TRBD1. Germline V gene lookup returns CDR1 SEHNR and CDR2 FQNEAQ (reference sequence). Unmatched junction bases numbered 12, after V lost 5 bases and J lost 7 bases. This CDR3 has 15 residues. CDR3 coding DNA: TGTGCCAGCAGCCCAGAGGGGACAGGGTACGCAGAGCAGTACTTC. As protein: CASSPEGTGYAEQYF.

The table lists this clonotype with a few counts. The chain recombines TRBV5-1 with TRBJ2-2, with 8 nucleotides matching TRBD1. The CDR3 is made up of 16 amino acids. CDR1 and CDR2 (germline): SGHRS, YFSETQ. The ends lost 5 bases at V and 3 bases at J; junction bases unmatched: 9. This chain's CDR3 is CASSVQGGVDTGELFF. In DNA, the CDR3 is TGCGCCAGCAGTGTACAGGGGGGCGTCGACACCGGGGAGCTGTTTTTT.

As for this clonotype: This may be a read error: a much more frequent sequence differs by one nucleotide. The gene calls are TRBV7-2 and TRBJ2-5; D unresolved. CDR3 length equals 12 residues. In germline, CDR1 is SGHTA, CDR2 FQGNSA. This CDR3 is CANSSLEETQYF. CDR3 bases: TGTGCCAACAGCTCCCTTGAGGAGACCCAGTACTTC. The full variable domain, with the rest looked up from reference TRBV7-2 and TRBJ2-5, is GAGVSQSPSNKVTEKGKDVELRCDPISGHTALYWYRQSLGQGLEFLIYFQGNSAPDKSGLPSDRFSAERTGGSVSTLTIQRTQQEDSAVYLCANSSLEETQYFGPGTRLLVL.

V usage is TRBV4-1 and J usage is TRBJ1-1; TRBD1 agrees at 8 bases. Germline V lookup: CDR1 MGHRA, CDR2 YSYEKL. The V segment lost 3 bases and the J segment 4 bases; nucleotides outside the gene matches: 7. The CDR3 totals 15 residues. The CDR3 region has the DNA TGCGCCAGCAGCCAGCAGGGGGCTGGTATCACTGAAGCTTTCTTT. Translated, it gives CASSQQGAGITEAFF.

A note on this clonotype: One end of the junction is discordant with germline, which a read error may explain. Written as DNA, the CDR3 is TGTGCCATCAGTGATCTTCGAGGGGATGGCTGCACCTTC. This translates into CAISDLRGDGCTF. V is TRBV10-3 and J is TRBJ1-2; D is possibly TRBD1 (5 bases). Germline CDR1 is ENHRY and CDR2 is SYGVKD. This CDR3 is built from 13 residues.

This clonotype was seen a handful of times. This sequence joins TRBV19 and TRBJ1-5, with D perhaps TRBD1 (5 bases). Germline V gene data show CDR1 as LNHDA and CDR2 as SQIVND (reference sequence). The CDR3 has 16 amino acids. Between the trimmed V and J ends, which lost 2 bases and 4 bases, there was a span of 15 bases. The CDR3 region has the DNA TGTGCCAGTAGTATACTCGGGGCAAACTGGAATCAGCCCCAGCATTTT. As protein: CASSILGANWNQPQHF. Using reference TRBV19 and TRBJ1-5 for the parts outside the CDR3, the full variable domain is DGGITQSPKYLFRKEGQNVTLSCEQNLNHDAMYWYRQDPGQGLRLIYYSQIVNDFQKGDIAEGYSVSREKKESFPLTVTSAQKNPTAFYLCASSILGANWNQPQHFGDGTRLSIL.

A remark on this clonotype: A much larger clone differs from this one at a single base, so this may be a read error. The chain joins TRBV7-2 to TRBJ2-1, with a weak D call TRBD1 (6 bases). CDR1 and CDR2 from the germline V gene are SGHTA and FQGNSA. This CDR3 comprises 16 residues. The V end was cut by 1 base, the J end by 2 bases, with 12 bases between. CDR3 DNA sequence: TGTGCCAGCAGCTTAGTTTTGTGGGGGCCCTACAATGAGCAGTTCTTC. Protein sequence: CASSLVLWGPYNEQFF. The variable domain in full, with the rest retrieved from reference TRBV7-2 and TRBJ2-1, is GAGVSQSPSNKVTEKGKDVELRCDPISGHTALYWYRQSLGQGLEFLIYFQGNSAPDKSGLPSDRFSAERTGGSVSTLTIQRTQQEDSAVYLCASSLVLWGPYNEQFFGPGTRLTVL.

A few counts support this clonotype. The chain recombines TRBV9 with TRBJ2-3; D may be TRBD1 or TRBD2 (6 bases each). V lost 0 bases and J lost 0, with 11 bases in between. This CDR3 comprises 16 residues. From germline, CDR1 is SGDLS and CDR2 YYNGEE. Here the CDR3 reads CASSVGGALSTDTQYF. The CDR3 nucleotides read TGTGCCAGCAGCGTAGGGGGGGCGCTCAGCACAGATACGCAGTATTTT.

In nucleotides, the CDR3 is TGTGCCAGCAGCGGGCGACGGGGGCGGACAGCTACCTACGAGCAGTACTTC. The encoded protein is CASSGRRGRTATYEQYF. This chain joins TRBV7-9 and TRBJ2-7; D may be TRBD1 or TRBD2 (6 bases each). This CDR3 spans 17 amino acids. Trimming took off 5 bases at V and 2 bases at J, with 22 bases between the two ends. Per germline, CDR1 SEHNR and CDR2 FQNEAQ (reference sequence). The complete variable domain, with remaining parts taken from reference TRBV7-9 and TRBJ2-7, reads DTGVSQNPRHKITKRGQNVTFRCDPISEHNRLYWYRQTLGQGPEFLTYFQNEAQLEKSRLLSDRFSAERPKGSFSTLEIQRTEQGDSAMYLCASSGRRGRTATYEQYFGPGTRLTVT.

A word on this clonotype: Possible read error: a much larger clone is one base away. The chain recombines TRBV20-1 with TRBJ1-1, with unresolved D. Germline V lookup: CDR1 DFQATT, CDR2 SNEGSKA (reference sequence). V was pared by 0 bases and J by 0 bases, with 20 bases between. This CDR3 has 18 amino acids. CDR3 nucleotides: TGCAGTGCTAGAGATCGACTCCAGACAAGGGTGATGAACACTGAAGCTTTCTTT. Translating gives CSARDRLQTRVMNTEAFF.

This CDR3 is CASSVGNLLYGYTF. For the CDR3, the DNA is TGTGCCAGCAGCGTGGGAAACCTCCTCTATGGCTACACCTTC. This chain joins TRBV9 and TRBJ1-2; no definite D call. Trimming stripped 2 bases from V and 4 bases from J, with 12 bases between. The CDR3 runs to 14 residues. Germline CDR1 is SGDLS and CDR2 is YYNGEE. The full variable domain, with the rest looked up from reference TRBV9 and TRBJ1-2, is DSGVTQTPKHLITATGQRVTLRCSPRSGDLSVYWYQQSLDQGLQFLIQYYNGEERAKGNILERFSAQQFPDLHSELNLSSLELGDSALYFCASSVGNLLYGYTFGSGTRLTVV.

The chain recombines TRBV27 with TRBJ1-2, with TRBD1 as a possible D gene (6 bases). The V end was cut by 4 bases, the J end by 7 bases, with 28 bases between. From germline, CDR1 is MNHEY and CDR2 SMNVEV (reference sequence). This CDR3 has 18 amino acids. The CDR3 DNA reads as TGTGCCAGCAGTTCCGTCGGAATTACAGGGACCGACGAGAGTGGCTACACCTTC. This encodes CASSSVGITGTDESGYTF.

In this sample, this clonotype turned up once. A much larger clone differs by one base, so this may be a read error. The chain joins TRBV7-6 to TRBJ1-1; D is unresolved. The CDR3 runs 13 residues. Per the germline V gene, CDR1 is SGHVS and CDR2 is FNYEAQ. This CDR3 is CACSPSRTTEAFF. Here the CDR3 DNA reads TGTGCCTGCAGCCCTTCACGAACCACTGAAGCTTTCTTT. Variable domain in full (rest from reference TRBV7-6 and TRBJ1-1): GAGVSQSPRYKVTKRGQDVALRCDPISGHVSLYWYRQALGQGPEFLTYFNYEAQQDKSGLPNDRFSAERPEGSISTLTIQRTEQRDSAMYRCACSPSRTTEAFFGQGTRLTVV.

Concerning this clonotype itself: An end of the junction differs from the germline gene, which may be a read error. CDR3 DNA: TGTGCCAGCAGCCCTTTCCCGACAGGGGGCGCAGGTGGCTGCACCTTC. Amino acids: CASSPFPTGGAGGCTF. The J gene is TRBJ1-2, the V gene TRBV7-2, with 10 bases aligning to TRBD1. From germline, CDR1 is SGHTA and CDR2 FQGNSA. The length of the CDR3 is 16 residues. The full variable domain, with the rest looked up from reference TRBV7-2 and TRBJ1-2, is GAGVSQSPSNKVTEKGKDVELRCDPISGHTALYWYRQSLGQGLEFLIYFQGNSAPDKSGLPSDRFSAERTGGSVSTLTIQRTQQEDSAVYLCASSPFPTGGAGGCTFGSGTRLTVV.

V and J are TRBV4-1 and TRBJ1-5; D gene unclear. The CDR3 loop spans 15 amino acids. Per the germline V gene, CDR1 is MGHRA and CDR2 is YSYEKL. V was shortened by 0 bases and J by 1 base, with 7 bases between the two germline ends. CDR3 in amino acids: CASSQEIESNQPQHF. The CDR3 region has the DNA TGCGCCAGCAGCCAAGAGATTGAGAGCAATCAGCCCCAGCATTTT.

The rearrangement links TRBV14 to TRBJ1-5; D is possibly TRBD1 (5 bases). CDR1 and CDR2 (germline): SGHDN, FVKESK. This CDR3 has 14 amino acids. The germline V and J ends were trimmed by 2 bases and 16 bases, with 21 bases remaining between them. CDR3 region: CASSQPKGLPIGHF. The DNA for the CDR3 is TGTGCCAGCAGCCAACCTAAGGGACTACCCATAGGTCATTTT.

This chain connects TRBV7-9 to TRBJ1-4; 8 nucleotides match TRBD1. The CDR3 sequence is 14 residues long. CDR1 and CDR2 (germline): SEHNR, FQNEAQ (reference sequence). The V and J ends lost 5 bases and 9 bases, in that order; junction bases with no gene match: 8. Here the CDR3 reads CASSLDREGKKLFF. In DNA form, the CDR3 reads TGTGCCAGCAGCCTGGACAGGGAGGGTAAAAAACTGTTTTTT.

In its sample, this clonotype was seen many times. This chain links TRBV7-2 with TRBJ2-3; D gene unclear. V lost 1 base and J 3 bases, leaving 11 bases between the germline ends. The CDR3 consists of 15 residues. From germline, CDR1 is SGHTA and CDR2 FQGNSA. CDR3 protein: CASSLGLKRTDTQYF. The CDR3 bases are TGTGCCAGCAGCTTAGGCCTAAAGAGAACAGATACGCAGTATTTT.

This clonotype was found many times. The chain employs TRBV7-8 and TRBJ2-7; D is uncertain. V lost 5 bases, J lost 6 bases, and 8 bases lay in between. The CDR3 has 11 amino acids. Germline CDR1 and CDR2: SGHVS and FQNEAQ. In DNA form, the CDR3 reads TGTGCCAGCAGCCCCGTCGGCGAGCAGTACTTC. It encodes CASSPVGEQYF.